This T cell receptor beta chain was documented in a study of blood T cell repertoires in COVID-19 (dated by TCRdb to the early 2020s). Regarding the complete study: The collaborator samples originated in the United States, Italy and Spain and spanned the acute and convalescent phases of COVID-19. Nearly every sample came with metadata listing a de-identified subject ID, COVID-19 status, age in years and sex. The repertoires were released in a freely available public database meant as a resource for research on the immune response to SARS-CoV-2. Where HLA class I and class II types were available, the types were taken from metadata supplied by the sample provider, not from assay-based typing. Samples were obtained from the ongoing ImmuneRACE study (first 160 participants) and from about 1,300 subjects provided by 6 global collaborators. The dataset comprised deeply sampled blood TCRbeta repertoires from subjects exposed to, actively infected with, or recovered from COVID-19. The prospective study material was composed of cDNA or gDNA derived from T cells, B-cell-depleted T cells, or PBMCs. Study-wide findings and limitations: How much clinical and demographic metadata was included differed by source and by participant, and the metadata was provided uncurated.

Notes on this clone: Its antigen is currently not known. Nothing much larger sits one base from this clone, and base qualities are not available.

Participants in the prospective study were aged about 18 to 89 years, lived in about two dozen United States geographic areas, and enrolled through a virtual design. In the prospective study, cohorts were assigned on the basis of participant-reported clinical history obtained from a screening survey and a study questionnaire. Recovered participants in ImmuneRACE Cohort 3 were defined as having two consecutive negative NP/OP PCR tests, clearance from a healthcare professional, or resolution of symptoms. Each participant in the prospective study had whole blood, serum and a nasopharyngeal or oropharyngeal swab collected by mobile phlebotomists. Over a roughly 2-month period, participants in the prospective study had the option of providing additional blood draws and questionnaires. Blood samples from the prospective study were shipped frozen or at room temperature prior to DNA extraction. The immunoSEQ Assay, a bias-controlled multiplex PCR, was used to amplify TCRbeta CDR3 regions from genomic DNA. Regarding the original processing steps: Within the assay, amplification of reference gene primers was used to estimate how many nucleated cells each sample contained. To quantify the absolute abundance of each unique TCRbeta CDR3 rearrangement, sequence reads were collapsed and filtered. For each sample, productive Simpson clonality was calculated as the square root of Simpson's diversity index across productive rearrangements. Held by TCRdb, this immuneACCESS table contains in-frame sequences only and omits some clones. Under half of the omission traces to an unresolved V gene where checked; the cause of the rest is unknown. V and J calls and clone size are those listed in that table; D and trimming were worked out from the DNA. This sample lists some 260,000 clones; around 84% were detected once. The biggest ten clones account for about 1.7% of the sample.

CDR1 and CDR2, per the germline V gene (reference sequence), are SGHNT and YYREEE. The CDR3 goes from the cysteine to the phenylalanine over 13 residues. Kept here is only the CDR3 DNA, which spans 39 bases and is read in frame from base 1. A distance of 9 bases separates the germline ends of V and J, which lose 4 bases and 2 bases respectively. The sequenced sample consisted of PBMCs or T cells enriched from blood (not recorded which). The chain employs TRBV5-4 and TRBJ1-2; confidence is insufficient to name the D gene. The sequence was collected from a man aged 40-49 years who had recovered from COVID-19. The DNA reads TGTGCCAGCAGCGCCGCTATAAACTATGGCTACACCTTC. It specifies CASSAAINYGYTF.